A single sample is the source of the 12 T cell receptor beta chains below, sequenced in a study of regulatory T cells in long-lasting Graves disease. Documented time point: newly diagnosed GD, antithyroid drugs for less than 3 months. PBMC RNA was the source of the TCR library. Building the TCR beta libraries relied on iRepertoire HTBI primers, and CDR3 regions underwent Arm-PCR. TCRdb itself ran the multiplex PCR reads through MiXCR, one entry per CDR3 protein. Among around 480,000 distinct CDR3 sequences listed, roughly 16% were seen once. This same sample was also taken into another study, of T cells in Graves' hyperthyroidism and ophthalmopathy.

The source was peripheral blood mononuclear cells (PBMCs), collected at new diagnosis, from a patient treated with antithyroid drugs. These receptors originate from a man aged 40-50 years with Graves disease.

The table lists this clonotype with many counts. The genes are TRBV2 and TRBJ1-1; no clear D gene. Looked up from germline, CDR1 is SNHLY and CDR2 is FYNNEI. V shed 7 bases and J shed 5 bases, with 8 bases lying between them. This CDR3 is built from 11 residues. DNA of the CDR3: TGTGCCAGCAAGACGGCGACTGAAGCTTTCTTT. Amino acids: CASKTATEAFF.

This clonotype appeared a few times. This sequence joins TRBV7-8 and TRBJ1-5; D uncertain. CDR1 is SGHVS, CDR2 FQNEAQ, per germline. Trimming removed 5 bases from V and 1 base from J, with 15 bases in between. The CDR3 sequence is 16 residues long. CDR3 residues: CASSRGRIRSNQPQHF. For the CDR3, the DNA is TGTGCCAGCAGCCGTGGACGGATTCGAAGCAATCAGCCCCAGCATTTT.

V gene TRBV6-1 combines with J gene TRBJ2-4; no clear D. The CDR3 extends over 15 amino acids. CDR1 MNHNS and CDR2 SASEGT come from the germline V gene. The V end was cut by 5 bases, the J end by 0 bases, with 11 bases between. CDR3 loop: CASSITTEAKNIQYF. The CDR3, as DNA: TGTGCCAGCAGTATCACGACTGAAGCCAAAAACATTCAGTACTTC.

Many counts were recorded for this clonotype. V usage is TRBV7-2 and J usage is TRBJ2-3, with 8 bases aligning to TRBD2. J lost 4 bases, V lost 5 bases, and 8 bases had no gene match. CDR3 length equals 15 residues. Germline V CDR1 and CDR2: SGHTA, FQGNSA. The chain's CDR3 is CASSQAGAIPDTQYF. As DNA, the CDR3 is TGTGCCAGCAGCCAAGCGGGAGCGATCCCAGATACGCAGTATTTT.

The sample holds many counts of this clonotype. V gene TRBV11-2 combines with J gene TRBJ2-5; no clear D. V gave up 5 bases and J gave up 3 bases, with 10 bases separating them. The CDR3 length is 13 residues. The germline gives CDR1 SGHAT, CDR2 FQNNGV. The CDR3 nucleotides read TGTGCCAGCAGCGCCCACAAGAAAGAGACCCAGTACTTC. Translating it yields CASSAHKKETQYF.

This clonotype has a handful of counts. The chain links TRBV28 to TRBJ1-6; the D is unclear. Germline V gene lookup returns CDR1 MDHEN and CDR2 SYDVKM. Trimming left V 2 bases short and J 2 bases short, with 7 bases between. CDR3 length equals 15 residues. DNA for the CDR3: TGTGCCAGCAGTTTAAGACAAGCCTATAATTCACCCCTCCACTTT. Its protein is CASSLRQAYNSPLHF. Based on the CDR3 plus reference TRBV28 and TRBJ1-6, the full variable domain is DVKVTQSSRYLVKRTGEKVFLECVQDMDHENMFWYRQDPGLGLRLIYFSYDVKMKEKGDIPEGYSVSREKKERFSLILESASTNQTSMYLCASSLRQAYNSPLHFGNGTRLTVT.

This clonotype came up many times. This chain connects TRBV20-1 to TRBJ2-7, with D unresolved. The CDR3 extends over 12 amino acids. CDR1 DFQATT and CDR2 SNEGSKA come from the germline V gene (reference sequence). V lost 0 bases to trimming and J lost 4 bases, with 7 bases between them. The CDR3 loop is CSAREAAYEQYF. The CDR3 coding sequence is TGCAGTGCTAGAGAGGCTGCTTACGAGCAGTACTTC.

To note about this clonotype: Possible read error: a much larger clone is one base away. Likely a read error: the CDR3 ends without its conserved phenylalanine or tryptophan. V is TRBV20-1 and J is TRBJ2-1, with TRBD2 identical over 12 bases. The CDR3 loop spans 17 amino acids. The junction had 12 bases not matched to a gene; V was cut back by 0 bases and J by 9 bases. Germline CDR1 and CDR2: DFQATT and SNEGSKA (reference sequence). CDR3 DNA: TGCAGTGCTAGAGATAGCAGACTAGCGGGAGTTCGCCCTGAGCAGTTCCTC. The encoded protein is CSARDSRLAGVRPEQFL.

This clonotype appeared many times. The chain is built from TRBV7-9 and TRBJ2-4, with D unresolved. CDR3 length: 14 amino acids. V gave up 5 bases and J gave up 8 bases, with 16 bases separating them. Germline V CDR1 and CDR2: SEHNR, FQNEAQ (reference sequence). CDR3 sequence: CASSTSRVTDIQYF. In DNA form, the CDR3 reads TGTGCCAGCAGCACGTCTAGGGTTACTGACATTCAGTACTTC. Full variable domain (remainder filled in from reference TRBV7-9 and TRBJ2-4): DTGVSQNPRHKITKRGQNVTFRCDPISEHNRLYWYRQTLGQGPEFLTYFQNEAQLEKSRLLSDRFSAERPKGSFSTLEIQRTEQGDSAMYLCASSTSRVTDIQYFGAGTRLSVL.

This clonotype was counted at least ten times. This rearrangement joins TRBV27 to TRBJ2-7; tentatively, D is TRBD1 or TRBD2 (5 bases each). Between the trimmed V and J ends, which lost 3 bases and 7 bases, there was a span of 19 bases. The CDR3 contains 15 residues. CDR1 is MNHEY, CDR2 SMNVEV, per germline (reference sequence). CDR3 loop: CASSFLGTDLPEQYF. The CDR3, as DNA: TGTGCCAGCAGTTTCCTCGGGACCGACCTCCCAGAGCAGTACTTC.

The sample holds many counts of this clonotype. DNA for the CDR3: TGTGCCAGCAGTGACAGGGGATTCCACGAGCAGTACTTC. This gives the protein CASSDRGFHEQYF. The V and J genes are TRBV2 and TRBJ2-7; D is possibly TRBD1 (6 bases). Germline CDR1 reads SNHLY; CDR2 reads FYNNEI. Trimming took 3 bases from V and 5 from J, leaving 11 bases between them. This CDR3 has 13 residues.

This clonotype has a handful of counts. The chain couples TRBV6-1 to TRBJ2-2; maybe TRBD1 (5 bases). The CDR3 runs 15 residues. Per germline, CDR1 MNHNS and CDR2 SASEGT. Trimming removed 3 bases from V and 5 bases from J, with 13 bases in between. As DNA, the CDR3 is TGTGCCAGCAGTGAGCAGGGAAGGTCGACCGGGGAGCTGTTTTTT. It encodes CASSEQGRSTGELFF.